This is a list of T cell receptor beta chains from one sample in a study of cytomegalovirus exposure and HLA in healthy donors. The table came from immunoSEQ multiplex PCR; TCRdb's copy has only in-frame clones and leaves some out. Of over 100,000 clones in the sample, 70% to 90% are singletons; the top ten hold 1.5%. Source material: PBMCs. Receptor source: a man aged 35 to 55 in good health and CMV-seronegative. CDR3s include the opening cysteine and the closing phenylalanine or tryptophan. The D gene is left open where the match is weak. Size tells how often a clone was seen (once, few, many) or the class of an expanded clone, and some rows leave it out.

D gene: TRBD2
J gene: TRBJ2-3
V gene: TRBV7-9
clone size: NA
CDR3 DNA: TGTGCCAGCAGCTTAGATCTGGGACTAAGCACAGATACGCAGTATTTT
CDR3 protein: CASSLDLGLSTDTQYF

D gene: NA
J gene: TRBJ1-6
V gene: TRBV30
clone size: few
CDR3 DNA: TGTGCCTGGAAAGGGGGGGCAGGACCTGAACCCCTCCACTTT
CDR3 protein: CAWKGGAGPEPLHF

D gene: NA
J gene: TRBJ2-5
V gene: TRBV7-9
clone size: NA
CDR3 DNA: TGTGCCAGCAGCTTAGTGTGGACACCAGAGACCCAGTACTTC
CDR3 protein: CASSLVWTPETQYF

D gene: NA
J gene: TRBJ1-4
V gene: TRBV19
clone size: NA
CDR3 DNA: TGTGCCAGTAGTATACACAGATACGCAACTAATGAAAAACTGTTTTTT
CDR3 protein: CASSIHRYATNEKLFF

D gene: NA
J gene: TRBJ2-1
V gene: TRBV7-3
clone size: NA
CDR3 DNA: TGTGCCAGCAGCACTCAGGGAGGCTCCTACAATGAGCAGTTCTTC
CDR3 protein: CASSTQGGSYNEQFF

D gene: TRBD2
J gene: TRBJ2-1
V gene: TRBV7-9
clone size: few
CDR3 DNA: TGTGCCAGCAGCTTAGGGGGGGCTAGCGGGTCCTACAATGAGCAGTTCTTC
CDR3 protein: CASSLGGASGSYNEQFF

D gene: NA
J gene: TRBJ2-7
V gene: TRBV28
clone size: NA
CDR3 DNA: TGTGCCAGCAGAATGGGCAACTCCTACGAGCAGTACTTC
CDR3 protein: CASRMGNSYEQYF

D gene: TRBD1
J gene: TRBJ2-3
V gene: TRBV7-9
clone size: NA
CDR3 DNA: TGTGCCAGCAGCACCTGGGACAGGGGCTCAGATACGCAGTATTTT
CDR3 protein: CASSTWDRGSDTQYF

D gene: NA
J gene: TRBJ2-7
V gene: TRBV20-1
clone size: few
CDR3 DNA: TGCAGTGCTAGGCTAGCCTACGAGCAGTACTTC
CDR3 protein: CSARLAYEQYF

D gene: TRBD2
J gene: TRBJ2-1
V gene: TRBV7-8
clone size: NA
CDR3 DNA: TGTGCCAGCAGCTGGGGGGGAGAGTTCAATGAGCAGTTCTTC
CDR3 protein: CASSWGGEFNEQFF

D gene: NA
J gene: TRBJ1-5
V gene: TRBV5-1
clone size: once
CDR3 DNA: TGCGCCAGCAGCTATGAGCCAAATCAGCCCCAGCATTTT
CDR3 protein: CASSYEPNQPQHF

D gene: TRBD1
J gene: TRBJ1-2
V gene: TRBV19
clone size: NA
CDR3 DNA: TGTGCCAGTAAAGCAGGGGGCGATGGCTACACCTTC
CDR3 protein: CASKAGGDGYTF

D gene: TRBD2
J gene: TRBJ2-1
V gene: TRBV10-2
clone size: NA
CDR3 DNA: TGCGCCAGCAAGGATATCCGACTAGCGGGAGTAAGCGACAATGAGCAGTTCTTC
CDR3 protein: CASKDIRLAGVSDNEQFF

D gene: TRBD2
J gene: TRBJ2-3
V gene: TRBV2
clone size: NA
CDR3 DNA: TGTGCCAGCAGTGAAGGTCGGGCGGGAGAGGGGACAGATACGCAGTATTTT
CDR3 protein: CASSEGRAGEGTDTQYF

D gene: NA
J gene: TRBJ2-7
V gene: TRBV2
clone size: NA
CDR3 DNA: TGTGCCAGCAGTGATGGCAGGTTGGGTGAGCAGTACTTC
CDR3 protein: CASSDGRLGEQYF

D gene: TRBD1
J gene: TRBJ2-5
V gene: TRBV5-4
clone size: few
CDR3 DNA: TGTGCCAGCAGCCCCCCGGACAGGGGGCAAGAGACCCAGTACTTC
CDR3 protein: CASSPPDRGQETQYF

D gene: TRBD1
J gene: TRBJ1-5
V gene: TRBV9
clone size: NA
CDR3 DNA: TGTGCCAGCAGACCTCCGGGACAGGTGGTCGAATCCACCCGGGGTCAGCCCCAGCATTTT
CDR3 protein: CASRPPGQVVESTRGQPQHF